Below, 18 T cell receptor beta chains from the same sample are listed, as sequenced in a study of blood T cells in healthy people across ages (dated by TCRdb to the mid-2010s). Preparation of the library involved 5' RACE. Sequencing used an Illumina HiSeq 2500. A second PCR of roughly 7 to 12 cycles was performed with a sample-barcoded 5' primer and a J-beta primer mix. TCRdb handled the public reads itself, with Q25 trimming in fastp and clone calling in MiXCR, and kept productive beta chains. Rows with a matching CDR3 protein are joined into one entry that keeps the most common DNA and genes. A total of about 1,400,000 distinct CDR3 sequences appear in this sample, 42% of them only once. The ten largest make up 7% to 9% of the sample. The specimen was blood. These receptors came from a woman aged 18-29 years in good health.

In DNA, the CDR3 is TGTGCCAGCAGTTTAAGAACAGGCTACTCTGGGGCCAACGTCCTGACTTTC. Amino acids: CASSLRTGYSGANVLTF. This chain uses TRBV12-3 or TRBV12-4 with TRBJ2-6; perhaps TRBD1 as D (5 bases). The CDR3 has 17 residues. The V and J ends lost 2 bases and 0 bases respectively, with 11 bases between them.

This clonotype has just a few counts. V and J are TRBV7-2 and TRBJ1-2; maybe TRBD1 (5 bases). Germline-derived CDR1 and CDR2 are SGHTA and FQGNSA. Trimming removed 6 bases at V and 4 bases at J, with 9 bases between. The CDR3 loop spans 12 amino acids. This chain's CDR3 is CASRITGYGYTF. For the CDR3, the DNA is TGTGCCAGCAGGATCACAGGCTATGGCTACACCTTC.

This clonotype has more than one count but fewer than ten. V and J are TRBV20-1 and TRBJ2-1; 11 positions match TRBD2. The germline gives CDR1 DFQATT, CDR2 SNEGSKA (reference sequence). Trimming removed 3 bases from V and 4 bases from J; junction bases left unmatched: 2. The CDR3 is 14 amino acids. The CDR3 DNA reads TGCAGTGCTAGTAGCGGGAGGGCGTACAATGAGCAGTTCTTC. It encodes CSASSGRAYNEQFF.

The V gene is TRBV7-8, the J gene TRBJ2-7; D is perhaps TRBD2 (6 bases). V lost 3 bases and J lost 0, with 15 bases in between. Germline V gene data show CDR1 as SGHVS and CDR2 as FQNEAQ. This CDR3 contains 16 residues. The CDR3 is CASSLAAGSGSYEQYF. Written as DNA, the CDR3 is TGTGCCAGCAGCTTGGCTGCGGGGAGCGGCTCCTACGAGCAGTACTTC.

There are many counts of this clonotype. J is TRBJ2-6 and V is TRBV7-3; D remains unclear. V was cut by 3 bases and J by 5 bases, with 2 bases left in between. CDR3 length equals 12 residues. Germline CDR1 reads SGHTA; CDR2 reads FQGTGA. The chain's CDR3 is CASSFRANVLTF. As DNA, the CDR3 is TGTGCCAGCAGCTTCAGGGCCAACGTCCTGACTTTC.

This clonotype came up once. This sequence joins TRBV2 and TRBJ2-3, with a possible D match to TRBD1 (5 bases). Per the germline V gene, CDR1 is SNHLY and CDR2 is FYNNEI. The CDR3 totals 14 residues. The V and J ends lost 6 bases and 3 bases respectively, with 13 bases between them. The chain's CDR3 is CASRTGEGTDTQYF. The CDR3 DNA reads TGTGCCAGCAGAACAGGAGAAGGAACAGATACGCAGTATTTT.

The count of this clonotype is one. This could be a read error, since a much larger clone is one nucleotide away. This chain links TRBV7-2 with TRBJ2-3; no reliable D call. The germline V gene encodes CDR1 SGHTA and CDR2 FQGNSA. CDR3 size: 12 residues. CDR3 sequence: CASGWLTETQYF. CDR3 DNA: TGTGCCAGCGGGTGGCTCACAGAGACGCAGTATTTT.

The chain combines TRBV9 with TRBJ2-3; a possible D gene is TRBD2 (6 bases). This CDR3 has 16 residues. V was pared by 0 bases and J by 0 bases, with 11 bases between. From germline, CDR1 is SGDLS and CDR2 YYNGEE. CDR3 sequence reads: CASSVGIAASTDTQYF. The CDR3, as DNA: TGTGCCAGCAGCGTAGGAATAGCGGCGAGCACAGATACGCAGTATTTT.

This clonotype was seen just once. The junction departs from germline at one end; a sequencing error may be responsible. The chain joins TRBV12-3 or TRBV12-4 to TRBJ2-3, with D tentatively TRBD1 (6 bases). This CDR3 region has 16 residues. The CDR3 DNA sequence: TGTGCCAGCAAGGTAGGGGGAAAGACGGGCACAGATAAGCAGTATTTT. It translates to CASKVGGKTGTDKQYF.

This clonotype was seen only a few times. This chain uses TRBV7-6 with TRBJ2-3; the match to TRBD2 covers 9 bases. Germline lookup yields CDR1 SGHVS and CDR2 FNYEAQ. V trimming: 2 bases; J trimming: 5 bases; junction bases outside the gene matches: 8. This CDR3 has 16 amino acids. The CDR3 sequence is CASSLFAGGPVDTQYF. The CDR3 bases are TGTGCCAGCAGCTTATTTGCGGGGGGGCCGGTAGATACGCAGTATTTT.

This clonotype has a handful of counts. J is TRBJ2-1 and V is TRBV3-1; TRBD1 matches at 7 bases. The CDR3 length is 13 residues. J lost 7 bases, V lost 5 bases, and 5 bases had no gene match. Germline V CDR1 and CDR2: LGHDT, YNNKEL (reference sequence). The CDR3 nucleotides are TGTGCCAGCAGCGACAGGGTACAGAATGAGCAGTTCTTC. Translation gives CASSDRVQNEQFF.

There are a few counts of this clonotype. The rearrangement uses TRBV7-2 and TRBJ2-3; 10 bases are a match to TRBD2. The CDR3 covers 16 residues. Germline assignment: CDR1 SGHTA and CDR2 FQGNSA. The trim removed 0 bases at V and 5 bases at J, leaving 5 bases unmatched. DNA of the CDR3: TGTGCCAGCAGCTTAGCCCCAGCGGGAGGGGGAGATACGCAGTATTTT. The encoded protein is CASSLAPAGGGDTQYF.

The table lists this clonotype with a few counts. V gene TRBV6-1 combines with J gene TRBJ2-7; D gene unclear. CDR3 size: 13 residues. Germline loops: CDR1 MNHNS, CDR2 SASEGT. The ends were cut back, 10 bases at V and 2 bases at J, with 15 bases in the middle. CDR3 nucleotide sequence: TGTGCCACAACCTATGGGCCGCCCTACGAGCAGTACTTC. Translation: CATTYGPPYEQYF.

This clonotype was detected only a few times. J is TRBJ1-2 and V is TRBV12-3 or TRBV12-4; 7 bases are a match to TRBD1. Trimming at V came to 5 bases and at J to 7 bases, leaving 7 bases not matched to a gene. This CDR3 spans 13 amino acids. CDR3 in amino acids: CASSVTGRGGYTF. In DNA form, the CDR3 reads TGTGCCAGCAGTGTGACAGGGCGGGGTGGCTACACCTTC.

The J gene is TRBJ1-1, the V gene TRBV10-3, with D perhaps matching TRBD1 (5 bases). Germline CDR1 and CDR2: ENHRY and SYGVKD. The CDR3 consists of 15 residues. V lost 6 bases and J 1 base, leaving 15 bases between the germline ends. DNA for the CDR3: TGTGCCATCAGGGACTCCGGGACGGAGAACACTGAAGCTTTCTTT. Translating it yields CAIRDSGTENTEAFF.

This clonotype was recorded many times. V is TRBV10-1 and J is TRBJ2-4, with D possibly matching TRBD1 (5 bases). Trimming left V 6 bases short and J 0 bases short, with 9 bases between. The CDR3 covers 14 residues. Germline lookup yields CDR1 WNHNN and CDR2 SYGVQD (reference sequence). The CDR3 DNA follows: TGCGCCAGCAGCGCAGGGCTAGCCAAAAACATTCAGTACTTC. It codes for CASSAGLAKNIQYF.

This clonotype was counted only a few times. The chain has TRBV7-9 and TRBJ2-2, with D possibly being TRBD2 (5 bases). The V gene lost 5 bases and the J gene lost 7 bases, with 11 bases spanning the gap. The CDR3 is 13 amino acids. CDR1 is SEHNR, CDR2 FQNEAQ, per germline (reference sequence). The CDR3 DNA reads as TGTGCCAGCAGCCCTCCAGGAGGCGGGGAGCTGTTTTTT. As protein: CASSPPGGGELFF. The full variable domain, its missing parts supplied by reference TRBV7-9 and TRBJ2-2, is DTGVSQNPRHKITKRGQNVTFRCDPISEHNRLYWYRQTLGQGPEFLTYFQNEAQLEKSRLLSDRFSAERPKGSFSTLEIQRTEQGDSAMYLCASSPPGGGELFFGEGSRLTVL.

As regards this clonotype: This may be a read error, as it is one base from a much larger clone. The chain recombines TRBV20-1 with TRBJ2-5; D gene unclear. There are 15 residues in the CDR3. The germline V gene has CDR1 DFQATT and CDR2 SNEGSKA (reference sequence). V lost 3 bases, J lost 11 bases, and 25 bases lay in between. CDR3 DNA: TGCAGTGCTAGCCCGAATGAGCGTATGTACAATGAGCAGTACTTC. Amino acid sequence: CSASPNERMYNEQYF.